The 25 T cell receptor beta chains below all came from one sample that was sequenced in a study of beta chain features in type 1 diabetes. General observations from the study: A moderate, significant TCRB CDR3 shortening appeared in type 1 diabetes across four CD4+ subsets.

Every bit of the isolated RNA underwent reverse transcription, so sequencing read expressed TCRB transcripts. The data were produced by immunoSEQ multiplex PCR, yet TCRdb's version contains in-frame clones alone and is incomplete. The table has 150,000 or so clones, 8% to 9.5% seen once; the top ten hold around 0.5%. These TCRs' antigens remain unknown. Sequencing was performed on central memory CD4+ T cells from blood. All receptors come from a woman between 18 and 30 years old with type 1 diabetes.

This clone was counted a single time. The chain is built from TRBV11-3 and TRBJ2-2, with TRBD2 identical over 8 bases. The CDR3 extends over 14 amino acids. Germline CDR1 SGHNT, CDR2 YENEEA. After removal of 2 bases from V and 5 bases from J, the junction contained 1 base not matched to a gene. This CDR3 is CASSLSGGTGELFF. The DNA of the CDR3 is TGTGCCAGCAGCTTAAGCGGGGGAACCGGGGAGCTGTTTTTT.

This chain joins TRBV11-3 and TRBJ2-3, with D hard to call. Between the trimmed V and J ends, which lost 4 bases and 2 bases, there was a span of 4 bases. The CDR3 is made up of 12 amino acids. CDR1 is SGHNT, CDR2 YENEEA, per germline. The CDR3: CASSSYTDTQYF. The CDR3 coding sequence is TGTGCCAGCAGCTCCTACACAGATACGCAGTATTTT. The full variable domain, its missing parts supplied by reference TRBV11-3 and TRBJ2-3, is EAGVVQSPRYKIIEKKQPVAFWCNPISGHNTLYWYLQNLGQGPELLIRYENEEAVDDSQLPKDRFSAERLKGVDSTLKIQPAELGDSAVYLCASSSYTDTQYFGPGTRLTVL.

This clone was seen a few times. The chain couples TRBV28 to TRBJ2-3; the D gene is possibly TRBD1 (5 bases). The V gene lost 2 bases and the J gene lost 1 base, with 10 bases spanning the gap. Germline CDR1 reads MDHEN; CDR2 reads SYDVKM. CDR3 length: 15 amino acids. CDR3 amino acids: CASSLQGWGTDTQYF. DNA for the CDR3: TGTGCCAGCAGTTTACAGGGTTGGGGCACAGATACGCAGTATTTT.

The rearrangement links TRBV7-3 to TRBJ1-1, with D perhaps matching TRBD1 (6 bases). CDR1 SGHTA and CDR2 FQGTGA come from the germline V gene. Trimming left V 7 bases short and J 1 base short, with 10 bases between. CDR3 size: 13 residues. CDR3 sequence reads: CASKRQENTEAFF. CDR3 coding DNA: TGTGCCAGCAAACGACAGGAGAACACTGAAGCTTTCTTT.

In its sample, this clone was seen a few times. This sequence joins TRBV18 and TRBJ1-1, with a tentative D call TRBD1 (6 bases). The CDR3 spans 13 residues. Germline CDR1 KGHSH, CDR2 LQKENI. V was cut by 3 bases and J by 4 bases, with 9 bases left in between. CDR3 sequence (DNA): TGTGCCAGCTCACCGGGCAGGGGCACTGAAGCTTTCTTT. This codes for CASSPGRGTEAFF.

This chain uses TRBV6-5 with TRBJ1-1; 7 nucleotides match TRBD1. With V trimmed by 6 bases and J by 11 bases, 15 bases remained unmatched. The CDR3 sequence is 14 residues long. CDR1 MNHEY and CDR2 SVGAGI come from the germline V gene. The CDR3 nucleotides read TGTGCCAGCAGACACAAGAAACAGGGGCTTAGCGCTTTCTTT. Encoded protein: CASRHKKQGLSAFF.

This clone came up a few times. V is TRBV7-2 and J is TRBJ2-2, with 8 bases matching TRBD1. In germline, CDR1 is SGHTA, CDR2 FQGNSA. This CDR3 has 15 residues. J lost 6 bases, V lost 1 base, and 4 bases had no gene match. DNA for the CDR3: TGTGCCAGCAGCTTAGTGGGACAGGCGTCCGGGGAGCTGTTTTTT. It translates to CASSLVGQASGELFF.

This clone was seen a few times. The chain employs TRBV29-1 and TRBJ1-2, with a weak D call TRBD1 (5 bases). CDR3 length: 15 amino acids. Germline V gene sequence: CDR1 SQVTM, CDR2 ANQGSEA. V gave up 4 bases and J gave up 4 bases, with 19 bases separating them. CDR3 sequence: CSVAGSARDGYGYTF. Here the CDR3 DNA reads TGCAGCGTTGCAGGAAGCGCCAGGGATGGCTATGGCTACACCTTC.

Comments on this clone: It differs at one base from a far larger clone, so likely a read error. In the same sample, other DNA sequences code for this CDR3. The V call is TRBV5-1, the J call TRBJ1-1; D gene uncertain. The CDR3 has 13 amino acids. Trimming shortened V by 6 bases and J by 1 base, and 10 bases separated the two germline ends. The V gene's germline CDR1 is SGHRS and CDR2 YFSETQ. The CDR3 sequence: CASNLGKNTEAFF. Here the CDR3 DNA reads TGCGCCAGCAACCTCGGTAAGAACACTGAAGCTTTCTTT.

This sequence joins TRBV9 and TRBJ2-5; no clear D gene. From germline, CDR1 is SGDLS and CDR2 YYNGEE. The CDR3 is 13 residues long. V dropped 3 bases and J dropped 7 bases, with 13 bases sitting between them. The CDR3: CASSGPDGGTQYF. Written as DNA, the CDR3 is TGTGCCAGCAGCGGGCCGGATGGCGGGACCCAGTACTTC.

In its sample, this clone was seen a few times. The CDR3, as DNA: TGCGCCAGCCGTACTAGCGGGGGTACAGATACGCAGTATTTT. It codes for CASRTSGGTDTQYF. This sequence joins TRBV10-2 and TRBJ2-3, with TRBD2 matching over 11 bases. CDR1 WSHSY and CDR2 SAAADI come from the germline V gene. V dropped 8 bases and J dropped 3; count of bases not matched to a gene: 4. The CDR3 is made up of 14 amino acids.

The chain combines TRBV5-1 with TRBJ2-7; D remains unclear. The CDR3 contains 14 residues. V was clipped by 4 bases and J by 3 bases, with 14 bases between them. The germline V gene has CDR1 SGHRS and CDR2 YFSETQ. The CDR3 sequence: CASSGLDPSYEQYF. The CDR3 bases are TGCGCCAGCAGCGGGCTGGATCCGAGCTACGAGCAGTACTTC.

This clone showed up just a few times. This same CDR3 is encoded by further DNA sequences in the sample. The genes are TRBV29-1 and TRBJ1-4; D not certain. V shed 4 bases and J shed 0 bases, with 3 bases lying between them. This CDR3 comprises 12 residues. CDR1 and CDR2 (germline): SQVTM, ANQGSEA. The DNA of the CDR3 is TGCAGCGTTGCGGCAACTAATGAAAAACTGTTTTTT. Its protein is CSVAATNEKLFF.

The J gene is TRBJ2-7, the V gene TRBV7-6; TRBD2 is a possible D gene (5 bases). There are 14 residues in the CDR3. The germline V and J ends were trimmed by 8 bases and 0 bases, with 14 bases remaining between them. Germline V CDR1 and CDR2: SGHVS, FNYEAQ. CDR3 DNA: TGTGCCAGCGGTCCCCCCAGCGGCTCCTACGAGCAGTACTTC. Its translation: CASGPPSGSYEQYF.

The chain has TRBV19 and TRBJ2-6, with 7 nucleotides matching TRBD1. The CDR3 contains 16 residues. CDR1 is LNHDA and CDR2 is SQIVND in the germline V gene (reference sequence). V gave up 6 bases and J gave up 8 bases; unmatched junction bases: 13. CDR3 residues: CASRGTATLMPNVLTF. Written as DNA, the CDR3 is TGTGCCAGTAGAGGGACAGCCACCCTCATGCCCAACGTCCTGACTTTC. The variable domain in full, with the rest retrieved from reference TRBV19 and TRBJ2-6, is DGGITQSPKYLFRKEGQNVTLSCEQNLNHDAMYWYRQDPGQGLRLIYYSQIVNDFQKGDIAEGYSVSREKKESFPLTVTSAQKNPTAFYLCASRGTATLMPNVLTFGAGSRLTVL.

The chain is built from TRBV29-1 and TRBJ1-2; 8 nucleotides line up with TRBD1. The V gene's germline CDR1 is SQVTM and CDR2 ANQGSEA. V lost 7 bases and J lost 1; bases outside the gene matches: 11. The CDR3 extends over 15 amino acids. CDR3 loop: CSGRTGSSFNYGYTF. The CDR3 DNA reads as TGCAGCGGCAGGACAGGGAGTTCCTTTAACTATGGCTACACCTTC.

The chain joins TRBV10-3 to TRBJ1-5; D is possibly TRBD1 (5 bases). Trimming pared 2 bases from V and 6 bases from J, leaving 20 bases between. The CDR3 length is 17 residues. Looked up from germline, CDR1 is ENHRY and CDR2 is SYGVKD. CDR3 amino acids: CAISEPGLGGRGQPQHF. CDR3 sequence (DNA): TGTGCCATCAGTGAGCCCGGATTGGGAGGGAGGGGTCAGCCCCAGCATTTT.

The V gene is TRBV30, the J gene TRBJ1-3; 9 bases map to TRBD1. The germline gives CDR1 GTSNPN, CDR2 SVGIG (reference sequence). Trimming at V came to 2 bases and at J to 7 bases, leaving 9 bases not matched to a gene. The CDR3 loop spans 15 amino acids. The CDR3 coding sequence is TGTGCCTGGAGTTCCGGGACAGGGAATCTCAACACCATATATTTT. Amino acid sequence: CAWSSGTGNLNTIYF.

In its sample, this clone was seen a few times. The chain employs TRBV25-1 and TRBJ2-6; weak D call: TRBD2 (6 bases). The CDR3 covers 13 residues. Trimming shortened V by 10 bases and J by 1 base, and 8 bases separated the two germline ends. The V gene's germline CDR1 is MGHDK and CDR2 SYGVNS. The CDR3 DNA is TGTGCCACCCTAGCGTCTGGGGCCAACGTCCTGACTTTC. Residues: CATLASGANVLTF.

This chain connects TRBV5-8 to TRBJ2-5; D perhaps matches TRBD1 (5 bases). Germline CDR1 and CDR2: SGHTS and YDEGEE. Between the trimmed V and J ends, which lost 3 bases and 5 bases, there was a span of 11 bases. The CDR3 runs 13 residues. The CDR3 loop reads CASSYPGWETQYF. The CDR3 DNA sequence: TGTGCCAGCAGCTACCCAGGGTGGGAGACCCAGTACTTC.

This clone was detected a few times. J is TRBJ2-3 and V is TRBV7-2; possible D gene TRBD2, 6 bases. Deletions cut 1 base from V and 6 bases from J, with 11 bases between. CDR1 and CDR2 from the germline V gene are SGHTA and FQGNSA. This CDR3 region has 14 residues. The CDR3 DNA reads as TGTGCCAGCAGCTTAGTGGGGGGAATGGATACGCAGTATTTT. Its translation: CASSLVGGMDTQYF.

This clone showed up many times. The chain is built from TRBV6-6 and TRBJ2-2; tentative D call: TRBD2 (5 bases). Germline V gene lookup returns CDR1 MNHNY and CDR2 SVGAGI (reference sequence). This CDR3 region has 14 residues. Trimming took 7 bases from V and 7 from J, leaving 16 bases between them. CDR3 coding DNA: TGTGCCAGCATTTGGGGTTCGGGAAACGGGGAGCTGTTTTTT. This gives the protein CASIWGSGNGELFF.

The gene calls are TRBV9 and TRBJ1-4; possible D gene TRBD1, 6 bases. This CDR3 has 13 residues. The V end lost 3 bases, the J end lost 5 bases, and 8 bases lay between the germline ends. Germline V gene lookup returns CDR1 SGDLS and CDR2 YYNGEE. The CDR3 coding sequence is TGTGCCAGCAGCGCGACAGGCAATGAAAAACTGTTTTTT. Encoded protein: CASSATGNEKLFF.

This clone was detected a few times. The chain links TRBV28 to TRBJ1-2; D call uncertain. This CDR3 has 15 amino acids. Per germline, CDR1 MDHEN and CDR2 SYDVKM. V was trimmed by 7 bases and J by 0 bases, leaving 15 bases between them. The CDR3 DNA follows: TGTGCCAGCACCCCAGGCGGGTCCGCTAACTATGGCTACACCTTC. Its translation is CASTPGGSANYGYTF.

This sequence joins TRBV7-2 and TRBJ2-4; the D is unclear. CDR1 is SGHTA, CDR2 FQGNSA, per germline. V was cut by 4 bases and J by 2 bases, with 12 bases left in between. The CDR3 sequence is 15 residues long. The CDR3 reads CASSWAHTPKNIQYF. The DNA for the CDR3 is TGTGCCAGCAGCTGGGCACACACACCCAAAAACATTCAGTACTTC.